Below, one T cell receptor beta chain is given with its context. The CDR3 is 13 amino acids. Germline V gene data show CDR1 as LNHDA and CDR2 as SQIVND (reference sequence). V was clipped by 11 bases and J by 2 bases; unmatched bases: 7. Sequencing used immunoSEQ multiplex PCR; TCRdb keeps in-frame clones, though not all of them. The sample comprises approximately 300,000 clones, 85% to 90% of which are singletons, and roughly 5% rests with the top ten. This sample stems from a study of blood T cell repertoires in COVID-19. At the level of the study: Collection of acute and convalescent COVID-19 samples took place in the United States, Italy and Spain.

Specimen: peripheral blood. The receptor was isolated from a man aged 35 to 55 with acute or convalescent COVID-19. The rearrangement joins TRBV19 to TRBJ2-3, with 7 bases matching TRBD1. DNA for the CDR3: TGTGCCTGCCGACAGGGCCACACAGATACGCAGTATTTT. This codes for CACRQGHTDTQYF.